What follows are 6 T cell receptor beta chains derived from one specimen sequenced in a study of shared clonotypes between healthy human individuals (dated by TCRdb to about 2020). Library construction relied on the immunoSEQ multiplex PCR assay. TCRdb's version of the immuneACCESS table is confined to in-frame rearrangements and falls short of the full clone set. An unresolved V gene accounts for under half of the shortfall where checked; the remainder is of unknown origin. Within this sample are approximately 710,000 clones, with 80% to 95% of them counted one time only. Together, the top ten hold approximately 35% of the sample. Material for sequencing was memory CD8+ T cells from PBMCs. This sample's cell subset or site label indicates: CD45RO+ cells pooled with CCR7-negative TemRA cells. Receptors originate from a man between 18 and 29 years old in good health. Some clones in this sample may be carry-over from other donors' samples.

The chain is built from TRBV28 and TRBJ1-5, with D possibly TRBD1 on 6 matching bases. This CDR3 comprises 15 residues. The germline V gene has CDR1 MDHEN and CDR2 SYDVKM. V lost 6 bases and J lost 7, with 19 bases in between. The CDR3 nucleotides are TGTGCCAGCAGAAGACTCCGGGACATAGTACAGCCCCAGCATTTT. This codes for CASRRLRDIVQPQHF.

Note on this clone: Other DNA sequences in the sample encode the same CDR3. The V gene is TRBV20-1, the J gene TRBJ1-1; perhaps TRBD1 as D (5 bases). The CDR3 covers 11 residues. Per the germline V gene, CDR1 is DFQATT and CDR2 is SNEGSKA (reference sequence). With 6 bases removed from V and 5 bases from J, the gap between germline ends came to 10 bases. The CDR3 DNA sequence: TGCAGTGCCAGGGAGGGGACTGAAGCTTTCTTT. It encodes CSAREGTEAFF.

The rearrangement links TRBV6-5 to TRBJ2-7, with D unclear. This CDR3 has 14 residues. Trimming took 8 bases from V and 2 from J, leaving 16 bases between them. Germline CDR1 reads MNHEY; CDR2 reads SVGAGI. CDR3 region: CASESETATYEQYF. As DNA, the CDR3 is TGTGCCAGCGAATCTGAAACAGCAACCTACGAGCAGTACTTC.

This chain links TRBV6-5 with TRBJ2-2, with D perhaps TRBD1 (5 bases). The CDR3 spans 15 residues. Trimming stripped 6 bases from V and 5 bases from J, with 16 bases between. The germline V gene has CDR1 MNHEY and CDR2 SVGAGI. The CDR3: CASRHQDKRTGELFF. As DNA, the CDR3 is TGTGCCAGCAGACACCAGGACAAACGGACCGGGGAGCTGTTTTTT.

V usage is TRBV4-2 and J usage is TRBJ1-5; maybe TRBD1 (5 bases). The CDR3 length is 17 residues. Germline loops: CDR1 LGHNA, CDR2 YNFKEQ. V shed 4 bases and J shed 1 base, with 17 bases lying between them. CDR3 coding DNA: TGTGCCAGCAGCCCCAGCGGACAAAAGGGGAGCAATCAGCCCCAGCATTTT. It encodes CASSPSGQKGSNQPQHF.

The chain joins TRBV7-9 to TRBJ2-7; D ambiguous. V lost 2 bases to trimming and J lost 3 bases, with 11 bases between them. The germline V gene encodes CDR1 SEHNR and CDR2 FQNEAQ (reference sequence). The CDR3 length is 14 residues. The CDR3 nucleotides read TGTGCCAGCAGCTTATTTGCGGACCGCTACGAGCAGTACTTC. The encoded protein is CASSLFADRYEQYF.